This TCR beta chain was captured in a study of T cells after yellow fever vaccination (dated by TCRdb to the late 2010s). Background on the whole study: The SMART-Seq v4 Ultra Low Input RNA kit was used to prepare libraries from fractions with low cell numbers. To follow T-cell clones before and after both primary and booster YFV17D yellow fever vaccination, bulk TCR alpha and beta repertoires underwent longitudinal sequencing. Bulk PBMC replicates and cell subsets were isolated from blood drawn at multiple timepoints before and after both primary and secondary immunization. The cohort comprised two healthy male donors, one aged 18 to 29 and one aged 30 to 40 years. General conclusions and limits of the study: Because abundant contaminating clonotypes from the bulk population could be contained in FACS-sorted repertoires, computational filtering was required. A small fraction of clonotypes showed up in both the CD4 and CD8 compartments, probably as a result of convergent recombination. Most clones expanded after primary vaccination were re-detected after the booster (96% of CD4 and 88% of CD8), suggesting broad memory maintenance. The secondary T-cell response was found to be weaker but faster than the primary response, with a peak reached on day 5 rather than on day 15. The study included only a couple of donors, which limits how far the findings can be generalized.

Read against the paper, the sample's treatment or condition label means: live attenuated yellow fever vaccine strain. PBMCs were isolated from peripheral blood using a standard Ficoll-Paque protocol. Dynabeads CD4 and CD8 positive selection kits were used to isolate the CD4 and CD8 T-cell fractions. TriZol was used to extract RNA from bulk PBMCs, from CD4 and CD8 fractions, and from dextramer-positive and dextramer-negative fractions. From a lookup of the germline V gene (reference sequence), CDR1 and CDR2 are SGHNT and YYREEE. V drops 4 bases and J drops 8 bases, leaving 12 bases in between. The CDR3 goes from the cysteine to the phenylalanine over 13 residues. CDR3 DNA only is kept here, 39 bases in frame from base 1. This clonotype was counted only a few times. It lacks a known antigen. Base qualities are missing; no much larger clone stands one base away. Sequencing was carried out with an Illumina NovaSeq 6000. TCR cDNA was synthesized by 5'RACE template switching, which introduced a universal primer site and unique molecular identifiers. Priming for cDNA synthesis came from both the TCR alpha and TCR beta constant segments. Libraries were amplified in two PCR steps, with sample barcodes and sequencing adapters added in the second step. Sequencing of libraries was performed on Illumina HiSeq 2500 (2x100 bp) or NovaSeq (2x150 bp). As for how the authors treated the data: Demultiplexing of reads and collapsing into UMI consensus sequences were performed with MIGEC, and V(D)J alignment was carried out with MiXCR. Vaccine-responding clonotypes were defined with edgeR using replicate PBMC samples, requiring FDR below 0.01 and a log2 fold change above 5 up to day 15. Each bulk clonotype was labeled CD4 or CD8 based on which sequenced repertoire, CD4 or CD8, contained the clonotype at higher abundance. TCRdb cleaned the public reads at Q25 with fastp, built clones with MiXCR and kept in-frame beta chains. Entries that share a CDR3 protein sequence are merged under the most common genes and DNA. These V and J calls rely on TCRdb rather than the paper's analysis. In this sample the table shows approximately 330,000 distinct CDR3 sequences, around 13% of which occur a single time. 2.5% to 4% of the sample belongs to the ten largest clones.

Rearrangement joined TRBV5-4 to TRBJ1-4; no confident D gene assignment can be made. This sequence originates from a man younger than 35 who received the YFV17D yellow fever vaccine. Sequenced material: CD4+ T cells sorted from PBMCs, taken 15 days after the yellow fever booster vaccination. The bases read TGTGCCAGCAGCCCGGACCGGCTGGAAAAACTGTTTTTT. It is translated as CASSPDRLEKLFF. When the CDR3 is completed using the reference TRBV5-4 and TRBJ1-4 genes on either side, the full variable domain is ETGVTQSPTHLIKTRGQQVTLRCSSQSGHNTVSWYQQALGQGPQFIFQYYREEENGRGNFPPRFSGLQFPNYSSELNVNALELDDSALYLCASSPDRLEKLFFGSGTQLSVL.